This T cell receptor (beta chain) emerged from a study of regulatory T cells in long-lasting Graves disease. Stated time point: newly diagnosed GD, antithyroid drugs for less than 3 months. The TCR library was made from RNA extracted from PBMCs. Whole-study findings and limits: Under persistent disease, TRBV28, TRBJ1-2 and TRBJ2-5 were used preferentially.

Construction of TCR beta libraries relied on iRepertoire HTBI primers and on Arm-PCR targeting CDR3 regions. Via MiXCR, TCRdb re-called the multiplex PCR reads, giving one row per CDR3 protein. The table lists hundreds of thousands of distinct CDR3 sequences, about 15% of them singletons. V was clipped by 5 bases and J by 0 bases, with 9 bases between them. The CDR3 has 14 amino acids. Germline V lookup: CDR1 MDHEN, CDR2 SYDVKM. As concerns this clonotype: Its antigen is currently unknown.

These same records also appear under a second study, on T cells in Graves' hyperthyroidism and ophthalmopathy. As reported in that work: Also found in blood were most expanded thyroid clonotypes above 0.001.

The receptor was isolated from a woman aged 40 to 49 with Graves disease. Material: peripheral blood mononuclear cells (PBMCs), obtained at new diagnosis, from a patient treated with antithyroid drugs. The J gene is TRBJ2-3, the V gene TRBV28, with D maybe TRBD2 (5 bases). The CDR3 loop reads CASSPGESTDTQYF. The DNA for the CDR3 is TGTGCCAGCAGTCCCGGGGAAAGCACAGATACGCAGTATTTT.